The T cell receptor (beta chain) described here comes from a study of T cells after yellow fever vaccination. The study made its TCR cDNA through 5'RACE template switching. That step introduced a universal primer site along with UMIs. TCRdb re-called the 5' RACE reads with MiXCR, one entry per CDR3 protein. The repertoire holds tens of thousands of distinct CDR3 sequences, with around 7.3% as singletons. Details on this clonotype: As yet, its antigen is unknown.

Germline-derived CDR1 and CDR2 are SEHNR and FQNEAQ (reference sequence). V was pared by 3 bases and J by 4 bases, with 15 bases between. This CDR3 is 15 amino acids long. Whole-study findings and limits: Researchers report a weaker secondary response that nonetheless peaked faster, day 5 versus 15.

The sequence came from a man between 25 and 39 years old who received the YFV17D yellow fever vaccine. The V gene is TRBV7-9, the J gene TRBJ1-2; D is ambiguous. Specimen: CD8+ T cells sorted from PBMCs, collected on the day of the yellow fever booster vaccination. CDR3 amino acids: CASSFSPDIPYGYTF. The CDR3 DNA follows: TGTGCCAGCAGCTTCAGCCCTGACATACCCTATGGCTACACCTTC.